The rows below give T cell receptor beta chains drawn from one sample of a study of T cells in narcolepsy. Libraries were prepared by immunoSEQ multiplex PCR; TCRdb keeps only in-frame clonotypes and omits some of them. The data show 25,000 to 35,000 clones, about four fifths seen once. Input material: CD45RA- memory CD4+ T cells from PBMCs. Source of these receptors: a human donor with narcolepsy. CDR3s leave out the opening cysteine and the closing phenylalanine or tryptophan. Each record gives: J gene, V gene, clone size, CDR3 protein. Rows give clone size only sometimes, using once, few, many, or a class for an expanded clone.

>TRBJ1-1|TRBV28|-
ASSLNGGLPGTEAF
>TRBJ2-3|TRBV6-1|-
ASSGGTSGVTDTQY
>TRBJ2-3|TRBV19|-
ASSLGEADTQY
>TRBJ2-3|TRBV11-3|-
ASSLVRSDTQY
>TRBJ2-3|TRBV14|-
ASSQDVGSFTDTQY
>TRBJ2-3|TRBV2|-
ASTPFFGYQY
>TRBJ1-1|TRBV19|-
ASSPGTGVGRTEAF
>TRBJ1-2|TRBV28|-
ASSSGSYGYT
>TRBJ2-5|TRBV19|-
ASRITGWETQY
>TRBJ1-2|TRBV6-5|-
ASRQPSSGYT
>TRBJ1-1|TRBV10-2|few
ASVKGRVETEAF
>TRBJ2-7|TRBV7-2|-
ASSSPRTGNYEQY
>TRBJ1-3|TRBV6-6|-
ASSYHSGDGNTIY
>TRBJ2-1|TRBV4-1|-
ASSQELRGTYNEQF
>TRBJ1-1|TRBV6-1|-
ASTGQGEAF
>TRBJ2-5|TRBV6-1|-
ASSWGTSGQETQY
>TRBJ1-1|TRBV7-8|-
ASSLTIGTEAF
>TRBJ1-1|TRBV27|-
ASTQLPRGTEAF
>TRBJ1-6|TRBV5-1|-
ASSLGGPLSSYNSPLH
>TRBJ2-2|TRBV9|-
ASNGDRTLTTGELF
>TRBJ2-2|TRBV4-3|-
ASSQGPQGGELF
>TRBJ2-3|TRBV7-9|-
ASSLRLAGEGDTQY
>TRBJ2-1|TRBV5-1|-
ASSLLLGLVNEQF
>TRBJ1-1|TRBV5-1|-
ASSRTLGPRMNTEAF
>TRBJ2-2|TRBV7-8|-
ASSFRQGGIGELF
>TRBJ1-1|TRBV2|-
ASRLAPRGITEAF